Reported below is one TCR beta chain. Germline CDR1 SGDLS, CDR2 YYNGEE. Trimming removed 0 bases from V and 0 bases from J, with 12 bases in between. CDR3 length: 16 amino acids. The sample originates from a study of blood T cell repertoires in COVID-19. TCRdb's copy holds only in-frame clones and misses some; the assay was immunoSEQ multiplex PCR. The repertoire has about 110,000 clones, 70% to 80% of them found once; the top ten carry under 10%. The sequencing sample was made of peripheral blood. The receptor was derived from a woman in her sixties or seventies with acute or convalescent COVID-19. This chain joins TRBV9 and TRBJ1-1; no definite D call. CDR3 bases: TGTGCCAGCAGCGTAGGTGGAGGGCTGATGAACACTGAAGCTTTCTTT. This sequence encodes CASSVGGGLMNTEAFF.